The entry below gives a single T cell receptor beta chain sequence along with its context. Antigen unknown. This entry comes from a study of vaccination and CD4 T cells after COVID-19. Sample treatment: roughly ten-day PBMC culture with coronavirus spike peptide pools or control peptides (ViraFEST assay). Sequencing of the DNA from cultured CD4+ T cells was carried out with the Oncomine TCR Beta short-read assay. TCRdb processed the PCR reads anew with MiXCR; each CDR3 protein has one entry. In the table there are 15,000 to 20,000 distinct CDR3 sequences, around 29% of which are singletons. The sequence derives from a human donor with COVID-19. Sequenced input: cultured CD4+ T cells from blood.

DNA for the CDR3: TGTGCCAGTTTGGACTCGGGATGGAATTCACCCCTCCACTTT. It is translated as CASLDSGWNSPLHF. This chain uses TRBV12-3 or TRBV12-4 with TRBJ1-6; D gene uncertain. CDR3 size: 14 residues. Trimming cost V 9 bases and J 7 bases, with 16 bases left between them.